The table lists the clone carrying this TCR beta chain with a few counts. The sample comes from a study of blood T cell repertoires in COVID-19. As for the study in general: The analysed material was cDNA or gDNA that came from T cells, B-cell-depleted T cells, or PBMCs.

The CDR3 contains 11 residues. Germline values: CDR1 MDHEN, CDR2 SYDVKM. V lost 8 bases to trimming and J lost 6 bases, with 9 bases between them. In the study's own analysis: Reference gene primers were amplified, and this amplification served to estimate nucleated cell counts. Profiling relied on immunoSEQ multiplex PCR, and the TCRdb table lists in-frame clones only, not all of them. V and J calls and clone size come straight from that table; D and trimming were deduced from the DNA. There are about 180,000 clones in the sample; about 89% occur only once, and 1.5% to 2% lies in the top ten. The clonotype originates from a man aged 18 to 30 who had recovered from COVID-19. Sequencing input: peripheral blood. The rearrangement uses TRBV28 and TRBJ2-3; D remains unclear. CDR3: CASSGGDTQYF. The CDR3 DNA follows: TGTGCCAGCTCGGGTGGGGATACGCAGTATTTT.